One sample yielded the 10 T cell receptor beta chains listed below, sequenced in a study of blood T cells in healthy people across ages. A second PCR of roughly 7 to 11 cycles used a sample-barcoded 5' primer and a J-beta primer mix. MiXCR was run by TCRdb on the 5' RACE reads, yielding one entry per CDR3 protein. The sample has hundreds of thousands of distinct CDR3 sequences, about 25% seen once. This same sample was also part of a study on T cells of mothers and their children.

Material: blood. The receptor source for this set is a boy younger than 10 in good health.

V usage is TRBV27 and J usage is TRBJ1-2; the D is unclear. The CDR3 extends over 13 amino acids. Trimming removed 0 bases from V and 4 bases from J, with 6 bases in between. CDR1 MNHEY and CDR2 SMNVEV come from the germline V gene (reference sequence). CDR3 sequence: CASSLSGPYGYTF. CDR3 sequence (DNA): TGTGCCAGCAGTTTATCCGGGCCCTATGGCTACACCTTC.

The CDR3 spells CASSLRLAGPGGEQFF. In DNA form, the CDR3 reads TGTGCCAGCAGCCTGCGACTAGCGGGGCCAGGGGGTGAGCAGTTCTTC. The chain recombines TRBV7-9 with TRBJ2-5; 11 bases agree with TRBD2. The end of the DNA fits TRBJ2-1 better, so the J call may be wrong. There are 16 residues in the CDR3. The germline CDR1 and CDR2 sequences are SEHNR and FQNEAQ (reference sequence).

The chain has TRBV11-2 and TRBJ1-1, with D uncertain. The CDR3 has 16 amino acids. Between the trimmed V and J ends, which lost 5 bases and 1 base, there was a span of 17 bases. Per germline, CDR1 SGHAT and CDR2 FQNNGV. The CDR3 spells CASSPAGWAQNTEAFF. As DNA, the CDR3 is TGTGCCAGCAGCCCCGCGGGGTGGGCGCAGAACACTGAAGCTTTCTTT. The whole variable domain, filled in from reference TRBV11-2 and TRBJ1-1, reads EAGVAQSPRYKIIEKRQSVAFWCNPISGHATLYWYQQILGQGPKLLIQFQNNGVVDDSQLPKDRFSAERLKGVDSTLKIQPAKLEDSAVYLCASSPAGWAQNTEAFFGQGTRLTVV.

This clonotype showed up just a few times. Here the CDR3 reads CASSEGSALLGKLFF. The CDR3 coding sequence is TGTGCCAGCAGTGAAGGGTCAGCGCTTTTGGGAAAACTGTTTTTT. V and J are TRBV6-1 and TRBJ1-4; D remains ambiguous. CDR1 and CDR2 (germline): MNHNS, SASEGT. The V and J ends lost 1 base and 10 bases respectively, with 16 bases between them. The CDR3 has 15 residues.

J is TRBJ2-2 and V is TRBV7-9, with a weak D call TRBD2 (5 bases). CDR3 length: 14 residues. The V and J ends lost 7 bases and 6 bases respectively, with 15 bases between them. Germline CDR1 is SEHNR and CDR2 is FQNEAQ (reference sequence). The CDR3 bases are TGTGCCAGCACCGCTACAGCGGCGGCCGGGGAGCTGTTTTTT. Protein: CASTATAAAGELFF.

The V call is TRBV18, the J call TRBJ2-1, with TRBD2 matching over 11 bases. Germline V gives CDR1 KGHSH, CDR2 LQKENI. This CDR3 contains 15 residues. V gave up 2 bases and J gave up 8 bases; unmatched junction bases: 5. In nucleotides, the CDR3 is TGTGCCAGCTCACCATCGACTAGCGGGACCCATGAGCAGTTCTTC. Translating it yields CASSPSTSGTHEQFF.

This clonotype came up a few times. The chain has TRBV5-1 and TRBJ1-2; a possible D gene is TRBD1 (5 bases). This CDR3 has 14 residues. CDR1 and CDR2 from the germline V gene are SGHRS and YFSETQ. The V gene lost 0 bases and the J gene lost 4 bases, with 10 bases spanning the gap. The CDR3 here is CASSLAGAVYGYTF. Here the CDR3 DNA reads TGCGCCAGCAGCTTGGCCGGGGCAGTCTATGGCTACACCTTC.

The chain joins TRBV6-2 or TRBV6-3 to TRBJ2-7; weak D call: TRBD2 (5 bases). The V end lost 8 bases, the J end lost 5 bases, and 10 bases lay between the germline ends. The CDR3 covers 11 residues. Germline V lookup: CDR1 MNHEY, CDR2 SVGEGT. CDR3 DNA: TGTGCCAGCGTAAGAGGGAACGAGCAGTACTTC. Translation: CASVRGNEQYF.

CDR3 protein: CASSVVPETEAFF. CDR3 bases: TGTGCCAGCAGCGTAGTCCCCGAGACTGAAGCTTTCTTT. The gene calls are TRBV9 and TRBJ1-1, with D hard to call. The CDR3 length is 13 residues. CDR1 is SGDLS and CDR2 is YYNGEE in the germline V gene. V gave up 0 bases and J gave up 5 bases, with 8 bases separating them.

V and J are TRBV27 and TRBJ2-1; TRBD2 matches 11 bases. Germline loops: CDR1 MNHEY, CDR2 SMNVEV (reference sequence). J lost 7 bases, V lost 3 bases, and 11 bases had no gene match. This CDR3 is built from 17 residues. The CDR3 reads CASSFQPASGRTNEQFF. The CDR3 nucleotides are TGTGCCAGCAGTTTTCAGCCGGCTAGCGGGAGGACTAATGAGCAGTTCTTC.